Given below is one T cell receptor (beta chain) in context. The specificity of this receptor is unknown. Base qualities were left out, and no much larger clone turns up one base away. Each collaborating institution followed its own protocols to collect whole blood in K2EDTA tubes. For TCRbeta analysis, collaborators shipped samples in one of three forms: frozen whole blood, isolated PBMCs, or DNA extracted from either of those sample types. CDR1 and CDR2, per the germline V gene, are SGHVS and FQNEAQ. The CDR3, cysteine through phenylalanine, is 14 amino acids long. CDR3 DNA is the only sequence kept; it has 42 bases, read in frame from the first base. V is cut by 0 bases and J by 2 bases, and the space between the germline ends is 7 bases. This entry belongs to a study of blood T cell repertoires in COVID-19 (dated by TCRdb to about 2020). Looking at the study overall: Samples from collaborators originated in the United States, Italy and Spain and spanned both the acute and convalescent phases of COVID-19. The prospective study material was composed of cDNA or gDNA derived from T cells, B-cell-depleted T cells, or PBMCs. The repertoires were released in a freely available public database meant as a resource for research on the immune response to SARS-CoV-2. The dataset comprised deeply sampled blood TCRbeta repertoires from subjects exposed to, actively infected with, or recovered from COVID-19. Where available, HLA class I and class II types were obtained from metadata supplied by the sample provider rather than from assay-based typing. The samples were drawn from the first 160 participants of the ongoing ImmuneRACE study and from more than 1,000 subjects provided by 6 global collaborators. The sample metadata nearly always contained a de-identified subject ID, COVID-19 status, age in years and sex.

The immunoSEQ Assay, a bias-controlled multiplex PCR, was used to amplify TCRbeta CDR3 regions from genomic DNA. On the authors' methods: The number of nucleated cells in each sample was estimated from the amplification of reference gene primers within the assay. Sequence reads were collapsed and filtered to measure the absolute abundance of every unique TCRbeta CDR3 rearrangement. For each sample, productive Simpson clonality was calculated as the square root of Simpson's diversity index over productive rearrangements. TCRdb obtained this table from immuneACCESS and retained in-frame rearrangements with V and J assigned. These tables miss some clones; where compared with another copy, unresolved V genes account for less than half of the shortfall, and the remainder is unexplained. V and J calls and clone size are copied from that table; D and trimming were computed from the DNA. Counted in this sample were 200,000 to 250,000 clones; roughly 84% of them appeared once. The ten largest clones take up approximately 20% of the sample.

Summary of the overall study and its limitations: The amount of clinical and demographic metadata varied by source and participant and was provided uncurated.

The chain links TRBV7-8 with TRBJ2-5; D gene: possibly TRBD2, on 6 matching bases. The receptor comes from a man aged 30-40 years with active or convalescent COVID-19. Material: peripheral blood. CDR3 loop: CASSLASGQETQYF. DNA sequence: TGTGCCAGCAGCTTAGCTAGCGGACAAGAGACCCAGTACTTC.